Listed below are T cell receptor beta chains from one sample, sequenced in a study of blood T cell repertoires in COVID-19. Profiled with immunoSEQ multiplex PCR; TCRdb holds only in-frame clones, not every one. The data contain a few hundred thousand clones, roughly nine tenths of them singletons. Sequenced material: PBMCs or T cells enriched from blood (not recorded which). The origin of the receptors is a woman under 30 in a cohort exposed to, infected with or recovered from COVID-19 (not recorded which). Both conserved end residues are part of each CDR3. Each record gives: V gene, J gene, CDR3 protein.

TRBV19	TRBJ2-1	CASSIAGGSYNEQFF
TRBV5-4	TRBJ2-1	CASSWSGDYNEQFF
TRBV5-1	TRBJ2-7	CASSLAAADPTIEQYF
TRBV5-6	TRBJ1-3	CASSPGQGGYGNTIYF
TRBV28	TRBJ1-2	CASSLPGQGYGYTF
TRBV7-3	TRBJ1-1	CASSWTGRNTEAFF
TRBV14	TRBJ2-2	CASSTRTGSVGELFF
TRBV12-3/TRBV12-4	TRBJ1-5	CASRGPGNQPQHF
TRBV9	TRBJ1-3	CASSGSGFTGNTIYF
TRBV6-1	TRBJ2-7	CASSGKGSGSYSYEQYF
TRBV2	TRBJ2-1	CASKDSSYNEQFF
TRBV7-3	TRBJ2-5	CASSPMGRETQYF
TRBV2	TRBJ2-2	CASSRQGRNTGELFF
TRBV12-3/TRBV12-4	TRBJ1-2	CASRSPVGYTF
TRBV7-2	TRBJ2-5	CASSFNSGEETQYF
TRBV19	TRBJ2-1	CASSLLAGGTYNEQFF
TRBV11-3	TRBJ1-5	CASSPGQGSNQPQHF
TRBV6-5	TRBJ1-2	CACGKQLYGYTF
TRBV28	TRBJ1-1	CASIQQVDTEAFF
TRBV7-2	TRBJ1-5	CASRRSAGQPQHF
TRBV11-2	TRBJ1-1	CASSSTGGWTEAFF
TRBV5-4	TRBJ1-1	CASSWIQGGNTEAFF
TRBV5-6	TRBJ2-1	CASSSLQDSYNEQFF
TRBV2	TRBJ1-1	CASRIQQDTEAFF
TRBV4-1	TRBJ2-7	CASSQERGRDRSYEQYF
TRBV19	TRBJ1-5	CASSIQRAQPQHF
TRBV7-9	TRBJ2-2	CASSPGTGDTGELFF
TRBV3-1/TRBV3-2	TRBJ1-5	CASSQGWQGNQPQHF
TRBV4-1	TRBJ1-6	CASSPDRANSPLHF
TRBV9	TRBJ2-1	CASERTDGNEQFF
TRBV29-1	TRBJ2-1	CSVDRGLAGGDNEQFF
TRBV2	TRBJ1-1	CASSGQSNTEAFF
TRBV5-6	TRBJ1-3	CASSLIEGGNTIYF
TRBV2	TRBJ1-1	CASATGMNTEAFF
TRBV3-1/TRBV3-2	TRBJ1-1	CASSLRTPNTEAFF
TRBV19	TRBJ1-2	CASSLTPSGYTF
TRBV6-5	TRBJ1-1	CASSYGGRGDTEAFF
TRBV4-2	TRBJ2-2	CASSPTSGGTLTGELFF
TRBV19	TRBJ2-3	CASSGQGFGTQYF
TRBV19	TRBJ2-5	CASSTGTSGGLQETQYF
TRBV7-8	TRBJ1-5	CASSARTAVQPQHF
TRBV3-1/TRBV3-2	TRBJ2-1	CASSQQASSYNEQFF
TRBV25-1	TRBJ2-2	CASSELALNTGELFF
TRBV19	TRBJ2-7	CASSTQSGSYEQYF
TRBV3-1/TRBV3-2	TRBJ1-3	CASSQRIREGNTIYF
TRBV30	TRBJ2-3	CAWRSGGTTDTQYF
TRBV7-8	TRBJ1-1	CASSLVPTQGVSEAFF
TRBV3-1/TRBV3-2	TRBJ1-2	CASSQRGNYGYTF
TRBV2	TRBJ1-1	CASSEDSAYTEAFF
TRBV5-1	TRBJ1-6	CASNTDYNSPLHF
TRBV9	TRBJ1-2	CASSASGVTGYTF